This TCR beta chain is from a study of T-cell reconstitution after alpha-beta-depleted transplantation in children. This CDR3 is built from 12 residues. The germline V and J ends were trimmed by 5 bases and 9 bases, with 8 bases remaining between them. CDR1 MNHEY and CDR2 SVGAGI come from the germline V gene. Findings and limits, study-wide: Several patients had high TCRbeta diversity at day 60; it came from surviving recipient T cells and thymic progenitors. From newly produced T cells came most of the T-cell counts and diversity one year after transplant.

In the case of this clonotype: Its antigen is unknown.

Unique molecular identifiers featured in how the TCRbeta library was prepared. Each CDR3 protein gets one entry after TCRdb re-called the PCR reads with MiXCR. The sample records around 210,000 distinct CDR3 sequences, under 8.5% being singletons. The sequencing here drew on PBMCs, taken before TCRalphabeta/CD19-depleted stem cell transplant. V and J are TRBV6-5 and TRBJ1-6; the D is unclear. The receptor's source is a boy between 2 and 10 years old with acute lymphoblastic leukemia, due to receive a stem cell transplant. The CDR3 bases are TGTGCCAGCAGTAGACCAGGTTCACCCCTCCACTTT. Protein product: CASSRPGSPLHF.